One sample yielded the 16 T cell receptor beta chains listed below, sequenced in a study of post-analysis software for immune sequencing data (dated by TCRdb to between 2014 and 2017). On the study overall, not on this receptor specifically: Significantly higher frequencies in patients than in controls were found for five or six TRBV segments, including TRBV5-6, TRBV5-1 and TRBV20-1.

The library was obtained by PCR. The sequencer was an Illumina HiSeq 2500. Unique molecular identifiers were incorporated into TCR beta cDNA libraries to reduce PCR and sequencing biases. TCRdb took the public reads, trimmed them with fastp at Q25, ran MiXCR for clone calling and kept in-frame beta chains. Each entry is one CDR3 protein sequence, shown with its most common DNA and genes. In all, the sample holds 750,000 to 950,000 distinct CDR3 sequences, and about 57% of those were seen once. The top ten constitute about 4.8% of the sample. These receptors' antigens are unknown. The sequencing sample was made of blood. All receptors derive from a girl between 5 and 17 years old with multiple sclerosis.

The chain joins TRBV20-1 to TRBJ2-3; 11 nucleotides align to TRBD2. The CDR3 has 16 amino acids. V was clipped by 6 bases and J by 3 bases; unmatched bases: 11. The V gene's germline CDR1 is DFQATT and CDR2 SNEGSKA (reference sequence). This chain's CDR3 is CSARRVRTSGTDTQYF. The CDR3 DNA is TGCAGTGCCCGACGCGTTCGGACTAGCGGGACAGATACGCAGTATTTT.

V usage is TRBV20-1 and J usage is TRBJ1-2; D perhaps matches TRBD1 (5 bases). CDR1 and CDR2 from the germline V gene are DFQATT and SNEGSKA (reference sequence). The CDR3 is 16 residues long. V was shortened by 5 bases and J by 3 bases, with 22 bases between the two germline ends. The CDR3 loop reads CSALAITGTDYYGYTF. CDR3 coding DNA: TGCAGTGCTCTCGCAATTACCGGGACTGATTACTATGGCTACACCTTC.

V usage is TRBV12-3 or TRBV12-4 and J usage is TRBJ1-2; D perhaps matches TRBD1 (6 bases). This CDR3 comprises 13 residues. The V gene lost 6 bases and the J gene lost 4 bases, with 12 bases spanning the gap. CDR3 region: CASRETGIYGYTF. In nucleotides, the CDR3 is TGTGCCAGCAGAGAAACAGGGATCTATGGCTACACCTTC.

This sequence joins TRBV7-6 and TRBJ1-1; a weak D match, TRBD1 (5 bases). The CDR3 runs to 16 residues. V was clipped by 5 bases and J by 0 bases, with 16 bases between them. The germline V gene encodes CDR1 SGHVS and CDR2 FNYEAQ. The DNA for the CDR3 is TGTGCCAGCAGCCCCTGGGGCCGCGGCATGAACACTGAAGCTTTCTTT. This sequence encodes CASSPWGRGMNTEAFF.

This sequence joins TRBV2 and TRBJ1-4, with 7 bases fitting TRBD1. Per germline, CDR1 SNHLY and CDR2 FYNNEI. The junction had 17 bases not matched to a gene; V was cut back by 8 bases and J by 5 bases. This CDR3 has 17 residues. The CDR3 here is CASSRGAYAQGNEKLFF. In nucleotides, the CDR3 is TGTGCCAGCTCCAGGGGGGCATACGCGCAGGGGAATGAAAAACTGTTTTTT. The full variable domain, with the rest looked up from reference TRBV2 and TRBJ1-4, is EPEVTQTPSHQVTQMGQEVILRCVPISNHLYFYWYRQILGQKVEFLVSFYNNEISEKSEIFDDQFSVERPDGSNFTLKIRSTKLEDSAMYFCASSRGAYAQGNEKLFFGSGTQLSVL.

This clonotype came up a few times. This sequence joins TRBV15 and TRBJ2-3; no reliable D call. Looked up from germline, CDR1 is LNHNV and CDR2 is YYDKDF (reference sequence). This CDR3 comprises 14 residues. V lost 1 base and J lost 2, with 7 bases in between. CDR3 nucleotides: TGTGCCACCAGCAGAGGAACTCTCACAGATACGCAGTATTTT. Its protein is CATSRGTLTDTQYF.

The V and J genes are TRBV6-5 and TRBJ2-3, with 12 bases aligning to TRBD2. Germline trimming cut 7 bases from V and 12 bases from J; bases unmatched to any gene: 8. The CDR3 runs 13 residues. Germline V lookup: CDR1 MNHEY, CDR2 SVGAGI. The CDR3 bases are TGTGCCAGCACGGGGCTAGCGGGGGGGGACCAGTATTTT. As protein: CASTGLAGGDQYF.

Written as DNA, the CDR3 is TGTGCCATCAGTGAGGGCCACAGGGGCGAGCAGTACTTC. Its protein product is CAISEGHRGEQYF. The genes are TRBV10-3 and TRBJ2-7; 7 bases are a match to TRBD1. This CDR3 is built from 13 residues. Germline CDR1 ENHRY, CDR2 SYGVKD. Trimming removed 2 bases from V and 6 bases from J; junction bases left unmatched: 4.

J is TRBJ1-1 and V is TRBV9, with 7 nucleotides matching TRBD1. The V segment lost 3 bases and the J segment 7 bases; nucleotides outside the gene matches: 12. The CDR3 has 15 residues. The germline V gene encodes CDR1 SGDLS and CDR2 YYNGEE. The CDR3 here is CASSASEGAGREAFF. The CDR3 bases are TGTGCCAGCAGCGCCAGTGAGGGGGCAGGTCGTGAAGCTTTCTTT.

Only a few counts were recorded for this clonotype. V is TRBV6-5 and J is TRBJ1-6; the match to TRBD1 covers 8 bases. The germline CDR1 and CDR2 sequences are MNHEY and SVGAGI. Losses at the gene ends were 7 bases for V and 2 bases for J; bases not matched to a gene: 7. The CDR3 spans 16 residues. CDR3 region: CASKTIQGAYNSPLHF. The CDR3 bases are TGTGCCAGCAAGACGATACAGGGGGCCTATAATTCACCCCTCCACTTT.

CDR3 sequence reads: CSSTKKGVRYF. Written as DNA, the CDR3 is TGCAGTTCAACGAAGAAGGGGGTCAGGTACTTC. The chain couples TRBV20-1 to TRBJ2-7; TRBD1 is a possible D gene (6 bases). Germline V lookup: CDR1 DFQATT, CDR2 SNEGSKA (reference sequence). V lost 8 bases and J lost 12, with 20 bases in between. CDR3 length: 11 residues.

The J gene is TRBJ2-1, the V gene TRBV29-1; 14 nucleotides agree with TRBD2. Germline-derived CDR1 and CDR2 are SQVTM and ANQGSEA. The V segment lost 7 bases and the J segment 9 bases; nucleotides outside the gene matches: 8. The CDR3 is 14 residues long. The CDR3 reads CSGRGLAGVIEQFF. The CDR3 bases are TGCAGCGGAAGGGGACTAGCGGGAGTCATTGAGCAGTTCTTC.

The chain employs TRBV29-1 and TRBJ1-2; possibly TRBD1 for D (6 bases). CDR1 is SQVTM and CDR2 is ANQGSEA in the germline V gene. V shed 6 bases and J shed 1 base, with 21 bases lying between them. This CDR3 contains 16 residues. This CDR3 is CSVPVGGREGNYGYTF. The CDR3 nucleotides read TGCAGCGTCCCTGTCGGGGGCCGCGAGGGTAACTATGGCTACACCTTC.

In DNA form, the CDR3 reads TGTGCCAGCAGTTACATCCGAGGACTAGCGGGGAAAATAGATACGCAGTATTTT. Its protein is CASSYIRGLAGKIDTQYF. The V gene is TRBV6-5, the J gene TRBJ2-3; TRBD2 matches at 12 bases. CDR3 length: 18 amino acids. Germline V lookup: CDR1 MNHEY, CDR2 SVGAGI. V dropped 2 bases and J dropped 5; count of bases not matched to a gene: 11.

V gene TRBV29-1 combines with J gene TRBJ1-1; TRBD1 might be the D (5 bases). CDR1 is SQVTM, CDR2 ANQGSEA, per germline. CDR3 size: 14 residues. V shed 6 bases and J shed 5 bases, with 19 bases lying between them. The CDR3 region is CSVASAGPRTEAFF. For the CDR3, the DNA is TGCAGCGTAGCCAGTGCGGGGCCGCGAACTGAAGCTTTCTTT.

The chain employs TRBV5-1 and TRBJ2-5, with 11 bases lining up with TRBD2. The CDR3 totals 14 residues. Germline values: CDR1 SGHRS, CDR2 YFSETQ. Trimming took 4 bases from V and 2 from J; bases not matched to a gene: 1. The CDR3 coding sequence is TGCGCCAGCAGCACTAGCGGGGGACAAGAGACCCAGTACTTC. The encoded protein is CASSTSGGQETQYF. Variable domain in full (rest from reference TRBV5-1 and TRBJ2-5): KAGVTQTPRYLIKTRGQQVTLSCSPISGHRSVSWYQQTPGQGLQFLFEYFSETQRNKGNFPGRFSGRQFSNSRSEMNVSTLELGDSALYLCASSTSGGQETQYFGPGTRLLVL.